The clone carrying this T cell receptor (beta chain) showed up many times. Its antigen is not identified. The study collected blood at first hyperthyroidism diagnosis, before any ophthalmopathy symptoms arose. These data originate in a study of T cells in Graves' hyperthyroidism and ophthalmopathy. Study information: Upon initial diagnosis and before any treatment, peripheral blood was collected. Whole-study findings and limits: The majority of expanded thyroid clonotypes above 0.001 also appeared in blood.

The investigators amplified TCR beta CDR3 regions from RNA transcripts. First-round RT-PCR targeting the TCR CDR3 was performed with the HTBI primer set. Via MiXCR, TCRdb re-called the multiplex PCR reads, giving one row per CDR3 protein. The repertoire holds 300,000 to 450,000 distinct CDR3 sequences, around 16% seen once, with 25% to 30% in the top ten. Germline V lookup: CDR1 MNHEY, CDR2 SMNVEV (reference sequence). CDR3 length: 14 residues. V was shortened by 2 bases and J by 2 bases, with 9 bases between the two germline ends. The chain employs TRBV27 and TRBJ1-1; D not certain. This sequence originates from a woman under 30 with Graves' hyperthyroidism that later progressed to Graves' ophthalmopathy. Sequenced sample: blood. The CDR3 DNA follows: TGTGCCAGCAGTTTAGAAGGTCGAAACACTGAAGCTTTCTTT. Encoded protein: CASSLEGRNTEAFF.